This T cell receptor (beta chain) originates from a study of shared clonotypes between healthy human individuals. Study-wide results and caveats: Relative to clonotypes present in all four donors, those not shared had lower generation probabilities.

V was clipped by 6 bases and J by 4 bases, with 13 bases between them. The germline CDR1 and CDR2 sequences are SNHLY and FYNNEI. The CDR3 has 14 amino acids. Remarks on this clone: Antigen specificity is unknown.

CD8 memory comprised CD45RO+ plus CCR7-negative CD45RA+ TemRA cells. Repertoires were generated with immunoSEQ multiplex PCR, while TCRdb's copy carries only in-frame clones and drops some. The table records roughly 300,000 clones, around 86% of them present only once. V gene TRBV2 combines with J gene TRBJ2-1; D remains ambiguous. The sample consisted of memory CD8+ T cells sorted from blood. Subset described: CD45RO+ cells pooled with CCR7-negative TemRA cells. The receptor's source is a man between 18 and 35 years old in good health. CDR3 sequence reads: CASSDLDAYNEQFF. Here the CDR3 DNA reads TGTGCCAGCAGCGACTTGGACGCATACAATGAGCAGTTCTTC.